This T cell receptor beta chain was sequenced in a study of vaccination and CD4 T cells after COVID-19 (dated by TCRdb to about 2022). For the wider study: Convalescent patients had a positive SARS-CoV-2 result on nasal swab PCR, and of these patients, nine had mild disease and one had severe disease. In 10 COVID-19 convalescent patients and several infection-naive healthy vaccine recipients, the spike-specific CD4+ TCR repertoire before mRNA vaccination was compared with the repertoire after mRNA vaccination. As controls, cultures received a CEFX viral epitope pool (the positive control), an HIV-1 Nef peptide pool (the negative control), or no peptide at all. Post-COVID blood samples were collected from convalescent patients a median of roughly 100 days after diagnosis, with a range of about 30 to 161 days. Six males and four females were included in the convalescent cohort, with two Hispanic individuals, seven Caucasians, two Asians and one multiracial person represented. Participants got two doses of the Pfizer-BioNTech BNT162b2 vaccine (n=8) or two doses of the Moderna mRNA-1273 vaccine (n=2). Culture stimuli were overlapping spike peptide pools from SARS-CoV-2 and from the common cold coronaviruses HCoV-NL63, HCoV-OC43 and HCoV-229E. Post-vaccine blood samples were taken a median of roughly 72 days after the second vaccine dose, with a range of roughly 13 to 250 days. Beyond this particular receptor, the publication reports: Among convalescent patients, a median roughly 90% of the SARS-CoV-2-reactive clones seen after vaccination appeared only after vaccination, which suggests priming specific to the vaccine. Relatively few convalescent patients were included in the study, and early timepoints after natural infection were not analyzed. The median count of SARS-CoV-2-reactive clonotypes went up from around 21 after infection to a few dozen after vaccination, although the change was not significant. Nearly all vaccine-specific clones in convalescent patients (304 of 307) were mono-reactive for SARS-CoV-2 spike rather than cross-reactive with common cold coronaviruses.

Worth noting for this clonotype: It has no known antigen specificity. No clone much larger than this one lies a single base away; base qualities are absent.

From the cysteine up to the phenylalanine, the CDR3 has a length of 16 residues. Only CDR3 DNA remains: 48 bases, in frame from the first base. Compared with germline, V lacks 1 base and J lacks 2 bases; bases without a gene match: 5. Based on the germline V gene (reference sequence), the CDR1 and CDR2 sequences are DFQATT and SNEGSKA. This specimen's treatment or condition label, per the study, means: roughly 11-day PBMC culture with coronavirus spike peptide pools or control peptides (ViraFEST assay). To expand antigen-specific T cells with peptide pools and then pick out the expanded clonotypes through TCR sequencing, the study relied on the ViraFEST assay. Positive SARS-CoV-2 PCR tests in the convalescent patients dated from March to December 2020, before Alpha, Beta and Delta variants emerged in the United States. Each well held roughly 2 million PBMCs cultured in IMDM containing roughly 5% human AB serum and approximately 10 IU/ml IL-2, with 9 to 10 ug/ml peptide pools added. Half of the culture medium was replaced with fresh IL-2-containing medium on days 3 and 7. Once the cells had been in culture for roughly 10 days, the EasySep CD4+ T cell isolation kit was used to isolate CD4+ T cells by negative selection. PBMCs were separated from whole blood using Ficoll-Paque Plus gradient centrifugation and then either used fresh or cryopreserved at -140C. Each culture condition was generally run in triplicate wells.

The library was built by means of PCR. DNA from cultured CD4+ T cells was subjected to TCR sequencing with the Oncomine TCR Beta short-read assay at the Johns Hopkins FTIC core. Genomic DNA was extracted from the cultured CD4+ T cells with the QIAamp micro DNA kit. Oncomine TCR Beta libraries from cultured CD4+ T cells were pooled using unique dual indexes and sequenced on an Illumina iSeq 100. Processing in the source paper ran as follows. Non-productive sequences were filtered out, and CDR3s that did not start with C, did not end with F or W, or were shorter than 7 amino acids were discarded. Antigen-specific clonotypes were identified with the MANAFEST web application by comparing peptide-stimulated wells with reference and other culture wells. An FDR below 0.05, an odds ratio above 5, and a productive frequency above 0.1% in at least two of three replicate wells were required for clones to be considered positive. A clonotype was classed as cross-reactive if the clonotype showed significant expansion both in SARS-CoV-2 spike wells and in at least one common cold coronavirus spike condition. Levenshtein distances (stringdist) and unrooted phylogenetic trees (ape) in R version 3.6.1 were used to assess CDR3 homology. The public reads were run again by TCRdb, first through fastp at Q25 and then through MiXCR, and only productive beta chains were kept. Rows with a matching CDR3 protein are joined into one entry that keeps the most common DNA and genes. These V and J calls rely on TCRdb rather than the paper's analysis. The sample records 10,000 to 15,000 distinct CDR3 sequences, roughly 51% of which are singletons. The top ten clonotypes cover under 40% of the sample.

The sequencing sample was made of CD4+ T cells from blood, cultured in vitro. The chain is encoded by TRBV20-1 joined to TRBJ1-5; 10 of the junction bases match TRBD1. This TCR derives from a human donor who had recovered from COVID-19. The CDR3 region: CSARVGTGVGNQPQHF. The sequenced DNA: TGCAGTGCTAGAGTGGGGACAGGGGTGGGCAATCAGCCCCAGCATTTT.